This T cell receptor (beta chain) was identified during a study of tumor-infiltrating lymphocytes in primary liver carcinoma. Study-level results: Tumors carried a top-250-clone fraction significantly exceeding that of blood (p = 0.039).

Unsorted bulk tissue of about 20-30 mg yielded co-extracted RNA and DNA. Every patient in the cohort had a primary liver carcinoma. That carcinoma was treated by surgical resection. Five separate regions per tumor were sampled. With regard to this clonotype: Its antigen is currently unknown.

The V gene lost 4 bases and the J gene lost 9 bases, with 13 bases spanning the gap. CDR3 length equals 12 residues. CDR1 and CDR2 (germline): MNHNS, SASEGT. Making TCR beta cDNA involved 400 to 600 ng total RNA and a constant-region primer. What produced the TCR beta libraries was three nested multiplex PCR rounds using slightly modified ARM-PCR. TRBV1-TRBV30 forward primers paired with a C-beta reverse primer drove the first two PCR rounds, around 10 cycles each. TCRdb called the multiplex PCR reads again in MiXCR, with one record for every CDR3 protein. The sample gives some 51,000 distinct CDR3 sequences, about three quarters of which show up once; about a quarter is in the top ten.

V usage is TRBV6-1 and J usage is TRBJ2-7; D is unclear. This receptor was identified in a man between 40 and 49 years old with primary liver carcinoma and hepatitis B virus infection. The sequencing sample was made of liver tumor tissue from sampling region 3. This sample's subset: tumor region T3, left-lateral pole. CDR3 amino acids: CASSGPTHGQYF. CDR3 in DNA: TGTGCCAGCAGTGGGCCCACCCACGGGCAGTACTTC.